A selection of T cell receptor beta chains follows, all from one sample in a study of blood T cell repertoires in COVID-19. Some clones are missing from TCRdb's copy, which holds only in-frame ones; the method was immunoSEQ multiplex PCR. This table has 200,000 to 300,000 clones, approximately 92% appearing once. Sequenced input: peripheral blood. The source of these receptors is a person in their late teens or twenties with COVID-19, enrolled during active disease. Both conserved end residues are part of each CDR3. Fields, in order: V gene, CDR3 protein.

V gene: TRBV24-1
CDR3 protein: CATSDPGQGGSGANVLTF

V gene: TRBV24-1
CDR3 protein: CATTSSAGGPGELFF

V gene: TRBV7-9
CDR3 protein: CASTGTGAYNEQFF

V gene: TRBV18
CDR3 protein: CASSPYRDQETQYF

V gene: TRBV10-3
CDR3 protein: CASTRQGDTGELFF

V gene: TRBV7-9
CDR3 protein: CASTRWNGDKGYGYTF

V gene: TRBV7-8
CDR3 protein: CASSQGQLNEKLFF

V gene: TRBV7-9
CDR3 protein: CASSLGEVESSYEQYF

V gene: TRBV5-1
CDR3 protein: CASSNYRVTGELFF

V gene: TRBV6-1
CDR3 protein: CASSESDHYSETQYF

V gene: TRBV14
CDR3 protein: CASSQVSLLYF

V gene: TRBV4-3
CDR3 protein: CASSQFSAGSSSYEQYF

V gene: TRBV5-3
CDR3 protein: CARSSETGEGGELFF

V gene: TRBV3-1/TRBV3-2
CDR3 protein: CASSQESGMAEAFF

V gene: TRBV7-3
CDR3 protein: CASSLGMGPYEQYF

V gene: TRBV5-1
CDR3 protein: CASSLEAAYEQYF

V gene: TRBV7-6
CDR3 protein: CASSLEAGEGHEQFF

V gene: TRBV5-1
CDR3 protein: CASSLAGLSREFF

V gene: TRBV13
CDR3 protein: CASSLAGNTQYF

V gene: TRBV10-2
CDR3 protein: CASSEETSGRAGHEQYF

V gene: TRBV12-5
CDR3 protein: CASGGRFF

V gene: TRBV21-1
CDR3 protein: CASSQGGLAGGNEQFF

V gene: TRBV20-1
CDR3 protein: CSAWDRNIQYF

V gene: TRBV11-3
CDR3 protein: CASSLRGGTEAFF

V gene: TRBV9
CDR3 protein: CASSVRSLSTDTQYF

V gene: TRBV4-2
CDR3 protein: CASSQDQTGVYGYTF

V gene: TRBV24-1
CDR3 protein: CATEDGSGTEAFF

V gene: TRBV2
CDR3 protein: CASSGGALANMWNEQFF

V gene: TRBV29-1
CDR3 protein: CSVEGSTGKYSQYYGYTF

V gene: TRBV3-1/TRBV3-2
CDR3 protein: CASSQGGTGNSPLHF

V gene: TRBV13
CDR3 protein: CASSLMTEEKLFF

V gene: TRBV21-1
CDR3 protein: CATLTTSVFAYEQYF

V gene: TRBV19
CDR3 protein: CAGLAVQETQYF

V gene: TRBV6-1
CDR3 protein: CASSERRERGYDTQYF

V gene: TRBV5-1
CDR3 protein: CASSYGQGWDTEAFF

V gene: TRBV7-9
CDR3 protein: CASSRGTGSVYGYTF

V gene: TRBV28
CDR3 protein: CASSLLGRGYTF

V gene: TRBV7-9
CDR3 protein: CASSALGGPGQKGGYTF

V gene: TRBV6-1
CDR3 protein: CASSEGLAGGETQYF

V gene: TRBV28
CDR3 protein: CASSYRPVRLNVLTF

V gene: TRBV7-2
CDR3 protein: CASSLVVGDQPQHF

V gene: TRBV4-1
CDR3 protein: CASSPTAGTLYGYTF

V gene: TRBV6-5
CDR3 protein: CASSYLAPSLEETQYF